The entry that follows covers one T cell receptor (beta chain) sequence. Looked up from germline, CDR1 is SGHAT and CDR2 is FQNNGV. Trimming left V 2 bases short and J 3 bases short, with 13 bases between. The CDR3 sequence is 16 residues long. Clinical history as reported by participants underpinned cohort assignment. The data originate from a study of blood T cell repertoires in COVID-19. Across the study: Donors in the United States, Italy and Spain gave samples during acute or convalescent COVID-19. PBMCs, B-cell-depleted T cells, or T cells provided the cDNA or gDNA that made up the material.

The authors' processing: Estimated nucleated cell counts came from reference gene primer amplification. The protocol was immunoSEQ multiplex PCR, while the TCRdb copy is restricted to in-frame clones and leaves out a portion. V, J and clone size are taken as reported in that table, and D and trimming were inferred from the DNA itself. Of under 200,000 clones in the sample, about 80% were seen once. This TCR was recovered from a woman aged 55-70 years who had recovered from COVID-19. The J gene is TRBJ2-2, the V gene TRBV11-2, with a possible D match to TRBD1 (8 bases). Sequenced material: PBMCs or T cells enriched from blood (not recorded which). The CDR3 here is CASSLWGGQDTGELFF. For the CDR3, the DNA is TGTGCCAGCAGCTTATGGGGGGGACAGGACACCGGGGAGCTGTTTTTT.